The present entry profiles one TCR beta chain with its context. Trimming left V 4 bases short and J 9 bases short, with 10 bases between. Germline CDR1 reads MDHEN; CDR2 reads SYDVKM. The CDR3 has 12 residues. This record belongs to a study of cytomegalovirus exposure and HLA in healthy donors. Overall study context: Some 180 million T cells yielded some 120 million unique TCR beta sequences in earlier analysis.

A multiplex PCR was run with 60 Vbeta primers and 13 Jbeta primers. The method was immunoSEQ multiplex PCR; TCRdb's version includes in-frame clones alone and lacks a portion of them. The repertoire table contains around 210,000 clones. Sequencing input: PBMCs. This sequence was found in a woman aged 25 to 39 in good health and CMV-seropositive. This chain joins TRBV28 and TRBJ1-5, with D uncertain. The CDR3 DNA is TGTGCCAGCAGTTCAAGAGAGGGGCCCCAGCATTTT. It encodes CASSSREGPQHF.